Listed below are T cell receptor beta chains from one sample, sequenced in a study of radiotherapy plus CTLA-4 blockade in lung cancer. TCRdb's table, derived via immunoSEQ multiplex PCR, lists solely in-frame clones and lacks some. The data show tens of thousands of clones, around 85% seen once. The specimen comprised peripheral blood, sampled from a patient treated with radiotherapy plus ipilimumab. The receptor source for this set is a human donor with non-small cell lung cancer who had stable disease on radiotherapy plus ipilimumab. Both conserved end residues are part of each CDR3. Each record gives: CDR3 protein, CDR3 DNA, clone size, V gene, J gene, D gene. A D gene is named only where the DNA matches it firmly. Only part of the rows carry a size: once, few, many, or a class if the clone is expanded.

CASRSTGTRLRETQYF	TGTGCAAGTCGCTCTACCGGGACTAGGCTGAGAGAGACCCAGTACTTC	-	TRBV12-2	TRBJ2-5	-
CAGATGWNTEAFF	TGTGCAGGGGCGACAGGGTGGAACACTGAAGCTTTCTTT	-	TRBV18	TRBJ1-1	TRBD1
CASSTQGWETQYF	TGTGCCAGCAGCACCCAGGGGTGGGAGACCCAGTACTTC	-	TRBV7-6	TRBJ2-5	-
CASKGQGRDYGYTF	TGTGCCAGCAAAGGACAGGGGCGCGACTATGGCTACACCTTC	-	TRBV6-5	TRBJ1-2	TRBD1
CASSLSQANTEAFF	TGTGCCAGCAGCTTGTCACAAGCGAACACTGAAGCTTTCTTT	once	TRBV11-2	TRBJ1-1	-
CASSLGQRVSPQHF	TGTGCCAGCAGCTTAGGGCAAAGGGTAAGTCCCCAGCATTTT	-	TRBV2	TRBJ1-5	-
CASSLWGVGANVLTF	TGTGCCAGCAGTTTATGGGGCGTCGGGGCCAACGTCCTGACTTTC	-	TRBV27	TRBJ2-6	-
CASSLKDSDAGELFF	TGCGCCAGCAGCTTAAAGGACAGCGACGCCGGGGAGCTGTTTTTT	-	TRBV5-1	TRBJ2-2	-
CASSFGGSNQPQHF	TGTGCCAGCAGTTTCGGAGGGAGCAATCAGCCCCAGCATTTT	-	TRBV27	TRBJ1-5	-
CASSFGTDAEAFF	TGCGCCAGCAGCTTTGGGACAGACGCTGAAGCTTTCTTT	once	TRBV5-1	TRBJ1-1	TRBD1
CASSYGTDSYGYTF	TGTGCCAGCAGCTACGGGACAGACTCATATGGCTACACCTTC	-	TRBV5-6	TRBJ1-2	TRBD1
CASSLSTGGDTGELFF	TGTGCCAGCAGTTTATCGACGGGGGGCGACACCGGGGAGCTGTTTTTT	-	TRBV27	TRBJ2-2	-
CASSETLAGAHNEQFF	TGTGCCAGCAGTGAAACCCTAGCGGGGGCCCACAATGAGCAGTTCTTC	-	TRBV9	TRBJ2-1	TRBD2
CASTEGSHNQPQHF	TGTGCCAGTACCGAGGGAAGTCACAATCAGCCCCAGCATTTT	-	TRBV19	TRBJ1-5	-
CASRRQGGNTEAFF	TGTGCCAGCAGGAGACAGGGTGGAAACACTGAAGCTTTCTTT	-	TRBV6-1	TRBJ1-1	TRBD1
CASSFGAGAYYEQYF	TGTGCCAGCAGCTTTGGGGCGGGGGCTTACTACGAGCAGTACTTC	-	TRBV11-2	TRBJ2-7	-
CASSPGTGESQPQHF	TGTGCCAGCTCACCAGGGACAGGGGAAAGTCAGCCCCAGCATTTT	-	TRBV18	TRBJ1-5	TRBD1
CASSLKGTGGSEAFF	TGTGCCAGCAGTCTAAAGGGGACAGGGGGGTCTGAAGCTTTCTTT	few	TRBV11-2	TRBJ1-1	TRBD1
CASSQTGGESPLHF	TGTGCCAGCAGCCAGACAGGGGGTGAATCACCCCTCCACTTT	-	TRBV6-5	TRBJ1-6	TRBD1
CASSVGGRFSGNTIYF	TGTGCCAGCAGTGTTGGTGGAAGATTCTCTGGAAACACCATATATTTT	once	TRBV6-1	TRBJ1-3	-
CAISESKGQGPDGEKLFF	TGTGCCATCAGTGAGAGTAAAGGACAGGGGCCGGATGGCGAAAAACTGTTTTTT	-	TRBV10-3	TRBJ1-4	TRBD1
CASSSGGPNTEAFF	TGCGCCAGCAGCTCTGGAGGCCCGAACACTGAAGCTTTCTTT	-	TRBV5-1	TRBJ1-1	-
CASSLGPIGLGSGETQYF	TGTGCCAGCAGCTTAGGCCCAATCGGTTTAGGGAGCGGGGAGACCCAGTACTTC	-	TRBV7-2	TRBJ2-5	-
CASSGARTRRTDTQYF	TGTGCCAGCAGTGGGGCTCGGACACGACGCACAGATACGCAGTATTTT	-	TRBV2	TRBJ2-3	-
CASSPVWGHGNQPQHF	TGTGCCAGCAGCCCAGTTTGGGGGCACGGCAATCAGCCCCAGCATTTT	-	TRBV27	TRBJ1-5	-
CASTTRRGTEAFF	TGTGCCAGCACCACCCGACGGGGCACTGAAGCTTTCTTT	-	TRBV28	TRBJ1-1	-
CASSFSAQETQYF	TGCGCCAGCAGCTTTAGCGCCCAAGAGACCCAGTACTTC	few	TRBV5-1	TRBJ2-5	-
CASSLGRGTGYNSPLHF	TGTGCCAGCAGCCTAGGCAGGGGAACGGGGTATAATTCACCCCTCCACTTT	-	TRBV5-6	TRBJ1-6	-
CASGPPGNTIYF	TGTGCTAGTGGTCCCCCAGGAAACACCATATATTTT	-	TRBV12-5	TRBJ1-3	-
CASSIDGGLPQPQHF	TGTGCCAGTAGTATAGATGGGGGATTGCCGCAGCCCCAGCATTTT	-	TRBV19	TRBJ1-5	-
CASSVQGLLNNEQFF	TGTGCCAGCAGCGTTCAGGGACTCCTTAACAATGAGCAGTTCTTC	-	TRBV28	TRBJ2-1	-
CASSLEGQPLYGCTF	TGCGCCAGCAGCTTGGAAGGGCAGCCTCTCTATGGCTGCACCTTC	-	TRBV5-1	TRBJ1-2	-
CASSGRGGLSYNEQFF	TGTGCCAGCAGCGGGCGGGGGGGCCTCTCCTACAATGAGCAGTTCTTC	few	TRBV5-6	TRBJ2-1	TRBD2